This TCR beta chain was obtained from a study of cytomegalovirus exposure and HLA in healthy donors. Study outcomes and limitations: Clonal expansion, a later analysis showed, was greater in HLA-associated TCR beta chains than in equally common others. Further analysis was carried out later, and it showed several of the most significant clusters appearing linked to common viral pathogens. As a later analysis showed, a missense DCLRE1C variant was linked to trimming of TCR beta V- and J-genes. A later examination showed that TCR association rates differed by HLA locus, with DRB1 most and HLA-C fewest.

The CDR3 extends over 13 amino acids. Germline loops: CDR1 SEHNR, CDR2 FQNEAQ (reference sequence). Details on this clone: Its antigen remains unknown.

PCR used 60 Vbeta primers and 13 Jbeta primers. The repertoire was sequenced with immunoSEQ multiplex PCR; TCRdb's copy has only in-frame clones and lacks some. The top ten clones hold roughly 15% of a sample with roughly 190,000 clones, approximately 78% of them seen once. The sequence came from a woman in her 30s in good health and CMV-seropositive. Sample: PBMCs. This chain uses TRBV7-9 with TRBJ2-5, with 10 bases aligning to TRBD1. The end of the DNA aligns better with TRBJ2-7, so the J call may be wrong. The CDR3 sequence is CASSWGQGYEQYF. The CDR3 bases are TGTGCCAGCAGCTGGGGACAGGGGTACGAGCAGTACTTC.